The 2 T cell receptor beta chains below all came from one sample that was sequenced in a study of T cells in Graves' hyperthyroidism and ophthalmopathy. RNA transcripts served as the template for amplifying TCR beta CDR3 regions. The HTBI primer set served for first-round RT-PCR of the TCR CDR3. TCRdb used MiXCR to reprocess the multiplex PCR reads, holding one entry per CDR3 protein. The sample records 200,000 to 250,000 distinct CDR3 sequences, about 15% being singletons. Sequences were obtained from blood. These receptor sequences come from a woman in her forties or fifties with Graves' hyperthyroidism.

V is TRBV6-1 and J is TRBJ2-1; D possibly uses TRBD1 or TRBD2 (5 bases each). V lost 8 bases and J 10 bases, leaving 18 bases between the germline ends. This CDR3 region has 13 residues. CDR1 and CDR2 from the germline V gene are MNHNS and SASEGT. CDR3 in amino acids: CASAYVGVEEQFF. CDR3 DNA: TGTGCCAGCGCCTATGTGGGGGTGGAGGAGCAGTTCTTC.

This clonotype was counted a few times. The rearrangement uses TRBV6-1 and TRBJ1-3; D gene uncertain. Deletions cut 6 bases from V and 0 bases from J, with 12 bases between. The CDR3 runs 15 residues. Germline CDR1 is MNHNS and CDR2 is SASEGT. The CDR3 DNA follows: TGTGCCAGCAGGGAGAGCGGAATCTCTGGAAACACCATATATTTT. Translation gives CASRESGISGNTIYF.